This T cell receptor (beta chain) was captured in a study of graft-versus-host responses after intestinal transplantation. Study as a whole: Every recipient had anti-thymocyte globulin induction and approximately 3 years of tacrolimus plus steroids. Study-level points and caveats: An association linked early post-transplant HvG declines with peak circulating GvH clone levels. Patients who carried graft-donor T cell macrochimerism also had high graft-versus-host to host-versus-graft clonal ratios in their allografts.

CDR1 is LGHNA, CDR2 YNFKEQ, per germline. The V end was cut by 0 bases, the J end by 9 bases, with 20 bases between. CDR3 length: 16 amino acids. Upon completion of the reaction, proliferating CFSE-low responders, both CD3+CD4+ and CD3+CD8+, were sorted. Using immunoSEQ multiplex PCR, the repertoire was profiled, and TCRdb retains in-frame clones only, with some absent. The repertoire holds around 25,000 clones, with about 39% as singletons. V gene TRBV4-2 combines with J gene TRBJ1-2; possible D gene TRBD1, 5 bases. Sequences were derived from alloreactive CD4+ T cells from a mixed lymphocyte reaction culture, sampled before intestinal transplant. As for subset: CFSE-low proliferating T cells sorted from roughly 6-day pre-transplant mixed lymphocyte reaction (GvH or HvG direction). This receptor was identified in a human patient who received an intestinal transplant. The CDR3 nucleotides read TGTGCCAGCAGCCAAGAGATGACAGCACCGTATGCCCGCTACACCTTC. Translating gives CASSQEMTAPYARYTF.